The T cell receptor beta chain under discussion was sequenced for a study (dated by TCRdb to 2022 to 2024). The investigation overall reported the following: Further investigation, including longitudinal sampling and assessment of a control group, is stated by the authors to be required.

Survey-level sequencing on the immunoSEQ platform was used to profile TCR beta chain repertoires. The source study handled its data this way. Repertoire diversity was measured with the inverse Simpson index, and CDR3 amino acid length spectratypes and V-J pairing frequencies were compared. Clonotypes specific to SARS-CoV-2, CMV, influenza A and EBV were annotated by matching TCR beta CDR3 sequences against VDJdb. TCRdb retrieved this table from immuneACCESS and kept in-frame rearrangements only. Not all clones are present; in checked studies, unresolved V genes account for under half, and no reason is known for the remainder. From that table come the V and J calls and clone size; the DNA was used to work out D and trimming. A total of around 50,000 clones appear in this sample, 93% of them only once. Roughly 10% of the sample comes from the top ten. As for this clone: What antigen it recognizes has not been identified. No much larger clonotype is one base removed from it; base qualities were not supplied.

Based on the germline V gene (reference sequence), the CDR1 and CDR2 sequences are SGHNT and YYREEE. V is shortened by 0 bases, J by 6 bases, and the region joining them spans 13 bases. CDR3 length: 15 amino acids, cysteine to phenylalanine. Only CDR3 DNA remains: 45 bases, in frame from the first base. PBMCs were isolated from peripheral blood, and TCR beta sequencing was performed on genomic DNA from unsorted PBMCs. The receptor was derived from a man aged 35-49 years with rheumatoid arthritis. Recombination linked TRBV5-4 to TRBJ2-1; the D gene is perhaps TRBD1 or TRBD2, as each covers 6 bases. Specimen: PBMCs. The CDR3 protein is CASSLGRGTGNEQFF. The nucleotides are TGTGCCAGCAGCTTGGGGAGGGGGACGGGCAATGAGCAGTTCTTC.